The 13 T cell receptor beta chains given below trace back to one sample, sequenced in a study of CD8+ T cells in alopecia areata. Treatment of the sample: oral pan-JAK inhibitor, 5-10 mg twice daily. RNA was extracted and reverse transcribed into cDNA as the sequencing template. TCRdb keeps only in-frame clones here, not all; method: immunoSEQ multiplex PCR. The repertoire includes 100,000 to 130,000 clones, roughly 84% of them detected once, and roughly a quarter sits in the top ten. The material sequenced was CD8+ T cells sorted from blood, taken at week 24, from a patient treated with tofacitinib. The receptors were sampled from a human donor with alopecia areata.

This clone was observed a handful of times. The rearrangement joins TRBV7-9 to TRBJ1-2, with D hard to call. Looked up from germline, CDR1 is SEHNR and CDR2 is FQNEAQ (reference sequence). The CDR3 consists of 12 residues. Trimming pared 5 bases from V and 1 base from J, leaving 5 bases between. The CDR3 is CASSPDNYGYTF. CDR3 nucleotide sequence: TGTGCCAGCAGCCCTGATAACTATGGCTACACCTTC.

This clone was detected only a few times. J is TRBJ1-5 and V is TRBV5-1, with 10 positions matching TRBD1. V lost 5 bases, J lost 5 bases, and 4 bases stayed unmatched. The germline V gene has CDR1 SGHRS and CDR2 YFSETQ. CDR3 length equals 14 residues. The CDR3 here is CASRGQGLDQPQHF. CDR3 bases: TGCGCCAGCAGGGGACAGGGGCTCGATCAGCCCCAGCATTTT.

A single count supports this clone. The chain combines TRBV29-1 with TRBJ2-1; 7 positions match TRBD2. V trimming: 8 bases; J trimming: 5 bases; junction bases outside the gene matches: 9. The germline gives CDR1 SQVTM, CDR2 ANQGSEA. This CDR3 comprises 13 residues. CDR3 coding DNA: TGCAGCACCCGCGGGGGTGGCGACAATGAGCAGTTCTTC. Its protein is CSTRGGGDNEQFF.

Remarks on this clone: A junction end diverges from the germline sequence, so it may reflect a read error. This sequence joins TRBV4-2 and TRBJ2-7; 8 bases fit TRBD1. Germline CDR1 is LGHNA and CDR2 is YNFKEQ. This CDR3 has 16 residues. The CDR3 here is CAGSQEGQGASYEQYF. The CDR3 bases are TGTGCCGGCAGCCAAGAGGGCCAGGGGGCGTCCTACGAGCAGTACTTC.

The CDR3 sequence: CASSLLLTDTQYF. The CDR3 region has the DNA TGCGCCAGCAGCCTATTACTCACAGATACGCAGTATTTT. The chain carries TRBV5-1 and TRBJ2-3; D is unclear. Trimming removed 4 bases from V and 2 bases from J, with 8 bases in between. CDR1 SGHRS and CDR2 YFSETQ come from the germline V gene. This CDR3 is 13 amino acids long.

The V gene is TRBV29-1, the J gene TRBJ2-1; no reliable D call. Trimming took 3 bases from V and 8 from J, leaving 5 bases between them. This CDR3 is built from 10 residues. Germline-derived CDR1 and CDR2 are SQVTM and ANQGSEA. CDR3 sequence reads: CSVEGYEQFF. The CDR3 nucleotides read TGCAGCGTTGAGGGATATGAGCAGTTCTTC.

In DNA form, the CDR3 reads TGTGCCAGCAGCCCACCGGACAGGGGCAGGAACGAGCAGTACTTC. Residues: CASSPPDRGRNEQYF. The J gene is TRBJ2-7, the V gene TRBV7-9, with TRBD1 identical over 9 bases. The CDR3 spans 15 residues. V trimming: 5 bases; J trimming: 5 bases; junction bases outside the gene matches: 10. Looked up from germline, CDR1 is SEHNR and CDR2 is FQNEAQ (reference sequence).

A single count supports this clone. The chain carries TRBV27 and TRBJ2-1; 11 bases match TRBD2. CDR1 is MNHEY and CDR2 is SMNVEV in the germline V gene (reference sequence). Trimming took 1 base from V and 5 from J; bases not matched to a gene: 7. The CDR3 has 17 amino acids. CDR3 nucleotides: TGTGCCAGCAGTTTATGGTGGCTAGCGGGGGGAAACAATGAGCAGTTCTTC. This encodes CASSLWWLAGGNNEQFF.

DNA for the CDR3: TGCACCAGCAGCCTGCGTGAGGGATGCGGTGAAGAGACCCAGTACTTC. It translates to CTSSLREGCGEETQYF. The chain recombines TRBV1 with TRBJ2-5; TRBD2, the table's D call, lacks a check against the DNA. TRBV1 is given as a pseudogene. The CDR3 contains 16 residues.

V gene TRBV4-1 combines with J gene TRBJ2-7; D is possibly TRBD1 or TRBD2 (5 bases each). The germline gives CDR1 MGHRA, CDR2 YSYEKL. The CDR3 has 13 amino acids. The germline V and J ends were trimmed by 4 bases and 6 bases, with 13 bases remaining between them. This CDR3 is CASSREGFGEQYF. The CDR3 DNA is TGCGCCAGCAGCCGAGAGGGGTTCGGCGAGCAGTACTTC.

CDR3 DNA: TGTGCCAGCAGCTTAGTAGGGGAGGGACCGGGGCAGTACTTC. This translates into CASSLVGEGPGQYF. The genes are TRBV7-2 and TRBJ2-7; 7 bases fit TRBD2. Per the germline V gene, CDR1 is SGHTA and CDR2 is FQGNSA. This CDR3 comprises 14 residues. Germline trimming cut 1 base from V and 9 bases from J; bases unmatched to any gene: 9.

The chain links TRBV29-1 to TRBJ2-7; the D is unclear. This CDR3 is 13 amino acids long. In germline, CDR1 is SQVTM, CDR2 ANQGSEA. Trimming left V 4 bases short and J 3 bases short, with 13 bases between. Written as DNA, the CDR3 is TGCAGCGTTGTTAAGGGCCTCGGCTACGAGCAGTACTTC. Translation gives CSVVKGLGYEQYF.

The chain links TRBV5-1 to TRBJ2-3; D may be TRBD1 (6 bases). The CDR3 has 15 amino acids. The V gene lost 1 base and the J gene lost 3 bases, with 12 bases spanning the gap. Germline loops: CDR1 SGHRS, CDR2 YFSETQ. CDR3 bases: TGCGCCAGCAGCTTGATTAAAGGGGGAACAGATACGCAGTATTTT. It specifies CASSLIKGGTDTQYF.